Below are 20 T cell receptor beta chains sequenced from a single sample in a study of OX40 agonist ivuxolimab in advanced cancers. Assay used: immunoSEQ multiplex PCR; TCRdb lists only in-frame clones, some missing. The sample shows roughly 75,000 clones, over 85% of them seen only once. Specimen: CD4+ or CD8+ T cells sorted from blood, collected in a trial of the OX40 agonist ivuxolimab. The receptors originated from an adult with an advanced solid tumor such as melanoma, head and neck, liver or kidney cancer.

This clone appeared once. The chain has TRBV7-3 and TRBJ1-3; 7 nucleotides agree with TRBD1. V was clipped by 4 bases and J by 4 bases; unmatched bases: 7. The CDR3 length is 15 residues. CDR1 SGHTA and CDR2 FQGTGA come from the germline V gene. DNA of the CDR3: TGTGCCAGCAGCTCTCAGACAGGGTTCGGAAACACCATATATTTT. It is translated as CASSSQTGFGNTIYF.

This sequence joins TRBV18 and TRBJ2-7; unclear D gene. Germline V gene data show CDR1 as KGHSH and CDR2 as LQKENI. The CDR3 contains 13 residues. Trimming cost V 2 bases and J 2 bases, with 7 bases left between them. CDR3 residues: CASSPRGTYEQYF. CDR3 sequence (DNA): TGTGCCAGCTCACCAAGAGGCACCTACGAGCAGTACTTC.

This rearrangement joins TRBV7-2 to TRBJ2-6; D assignment may be TRBD1 or TRBD2 (5 bases each). CDR3 length: 16 residues. Trimming took 4 bases from V and 4 from J, leaving 14 bases between them. The V gene's germline CDR1 is SGHTA and CDR2 FQGNSA. The CDR3 protein is CASSSQWGTGANVLTF. The CDR3 DNA reads as TGTGCCAGCAGCTCCCAGTGGGGGACCGGGGCCAACGTCCTGACTTTC. Complete variable domain (other parts from reference TRBV7-2 and TRBJ2-6): GAGVSQSPSNKVTEKGKDVELRCDPISGHTALYWYRQSLGQGLEFLIYFQGNSAPDKSGLPSDRFSAERTGGSVSTLTIQRTQQEDSAVYLCASSSQWGTGANVLTFGAGSRLTVL.

This clone was recorded only once. CDR3 region: CASARERAGNEQFF. CDR3 DNA sequence: TGTGCCAGCGCCCGAGAGCGGGCCGGGAATGAGCAGTTCTTC. V usage is TRBV11-2 and J usage is TRBJ2-1; D is possibly TRBD2 (6 bases). The germline V gene encodes CDR1 SGHAT and CDR2 FQNNGV. The CDR3 contains 14 residues. Trimming removed 8 bases at V and 7 bases at J, with 18 bases between.

The chain is built from TRBV19 and TRBJ2-6, with D tentatively TRBD2 (7 bases). The germline V gene encodes CDR1 LNHDA and CDR2 SQIVND (reference sequence). This CDR3 is 17 amino acids long. The germline V and J ends were trimmed by 4 bases and 2 bases, with 15 bases remaining between them. The CDR3 loop reads CASSTGAGATGANVLTF. The CDR3 DNA reads as TGTGCCAGTAGTACCGGGGCGGGGGCGACTGGGGCCAACGTCCTGACTTTC.

This clone was observed a handful of times. V is TRBV10-3 and J is TRBJ1-1, with D perhaps TRBD1 (6 bases). Trimming removed 2 bases from V and 2 bases from J, with 12 bases in between. Germline V lookup: CDR1 ENHRY, CDR2 SYGVKD. CDR3 size: 15 residues. CDR3 protein: CAISEPGHLNTEAFF. The CDR3 bases are TGTGCCATCAGTGAGCCGGGACATCTTAACACTGAAGCTTTCTTT.

The chain has TRBV29-1 and TRBJ2-5, with TRBD1 identical over 8 bases. CDR3 length equals 12 residues. Losses at the gene ends were 7 bases for V and 5 bases for J; bases not matched to a gene: 6. The V gene's germline CDR1 is SQVTM and CDR2 ANQGSEA. The CDR3 DNA reads as TGCAGCGCCTCAGGGGGCGTGGAGACCCAGTACTTC. It translates to CSASGGVETQYF. The whole variable domain, remainder taken from reference TRBV29-1 and TRBJ2-5, is SAVISQKPSRDICQRGTSLTIQCQVDSQVTMMFWYRQQPGQSLTLIATANQGSEATYESGFVIDKFPISRPNLTFSTLTVSNMSPEDSSIYLCSASGGVETQYFGPGTRLLVL.

In this sample, this clone turned up once. This chain's CDR3 is CASSLARSTDTQYF. The CDR3 nucleotides are TGTGCCAGCAGCTTAGCCAGGAGTACAGATACGCAGTATTTT. The chain recombines TRBV7-2 with TRBJ2-3; D remains ambiguous. V lost 0 bases and J lost 3, with 7 bases in between. Germline loops: CDR1 SGHTA, CDR2 FQGNSA. The CDR3 is 14 residues long.

V and J are TRBV28 and TRBJ1-2, with D tentatively TRBD1 (6 bases). This CDR3 region has 14 residues. Germline CDR1 is MDHEN and CDR2 is SYDVKM. V lost 3 bases and J 6 bases, leaving 14 bases between the germline ends. The CDR3 nucleotides are TGTGCCAGCAGTTTTGAGGGGGGGCCGCATGGCTACACCTTC. It is translated as CASSFEGGPHGYTF.

V gene TRBV5-1 combines with J gene TRBJ2-3; 8 nucleotides agree with TRBD1. Germline loops: CDR1 SGHRS, CDR2 YFSETQ. After removal of 4 bases from V and 5 bases from J, the junction contained 6 bases not matched to a gene. There are 14 residues in the CDR3. The CDR3 nucleotides are TGCGCCAGCAGCGCCGGACAGGGCAGAGATACGCAGTATTTT. Translation: CASSAGQGRDTQYF.

In regard to this clone: Sequence at one end of the junction differs from germline and may be a read error. The genes are TRBV7-8 and TRBJ2-2; 7 bases are a match to TRBD2. Germline V lookup: CDR1 SGHVS, CDR2 FQNEAQ. This CDR3 is built from 14 residues. In DNA, the CDR3 is TGTGCCAGCAGCGTAGCGGGTAACACCGGGGAGCTGTTTTTT. Residues: CASSVAGNTGELFF.

This chain joins TRBV6-5 and TRBJ2-7, with TRBD2 matching over 10 bases. Unmatched junction bases numbered 5, after V lost 2 bases and J lost 4 bases. Per germline, CDR1 MNHEY and CDR2 SVGAGI. This CDR3 has 15 residues. CDR3 region: CASSYGIAGGYEQYF. The CDR3 DNA sequence: TGTGCCAGCAGTTACGGGATAGCGGGGGGTTACGAGCAGTACTTC.

This rearrangement joins TRBV27 to TRBJ1-4; D gene unclear. The CDR3 covers 14 residues. The germline V gene encodes CDR1 MNHEY and CDR2 SMNVEV (reference sequence). V lost 6 bases and J 0 bases, leaving 8 bases between the germline ends. The CDR3 sequence: CASSNLATNEKLFF. Here the CDR3 DNA reads TGTGCCAGCAGCAACTTGGCAACTAATGAAAAACTGTTTTTT.

The rearrangement links TRBV14 to TRBJ1-2; unclear D gene. CDR1 and CDR2 from the germline V gene are SGHDN and FVKESK. The CDR3 sequence is 13 residues long. With 1 base removed from V and 5 bases from J, the gap between germline ends came to 8 bases. The CDR3 region is CASSQGYGYGYTF. DNA for the CDR3: TGTGCCAGCAGCCAAGGCTACGGGTATGGCTACACCTTC. Supplemented by reference TRBV14 and TRBJ1-2, the full variable domain reads EAGVTQFPSHSVIEKGQTVTLRCDPISGHDNLYWYRRVMGKEIKFLLHFVKESKQDESGMPNNRFLAERTGGTYSTLKVQPAELEDSGVYFCASSQGYGYGYTFGSGTRLTVV.

The chain is built from TRBV6-6 and TRBJ1-4; D possibly corresponds to TRBD1 (6 bases). The CDR3 is made up of 14 amino acids. Germline CDR1 and CDR2: MNHNY and SVGAGI (reference sequence). V lost 2 bases, J lost 8 bases, and 12 bases lay in between. The CDR3 DNA follows: TGTGCCAGCAGTTACGCGGGGGCGGGCGAAAAACTGTTTTTT. It codes for CASSYAGAGEKLFF.

CDR3 loop: CASSGEGQGVNEQFF. CDR3 coding DNA: TGTGCCAGCAGCGGGGAGGGACAGGGGGTCAATGAGCAGTTCTTC. The chain combines TRBV7-3 with TRBJ2-1, with 11 bases matching TRBD1. V lost 5 bases, J lost 6 bases, and 6 bases stayed unmatched. The CDR3 totals 15 residues. Germline lookup yields CDR1 SGHTA and CDR2 FQGTGA.

This chain joins TRBV10-3 and TRBJ1-3; D is unclear. Per germline, CDR1 ENHRY and CDR2 SYGVKD. The CDR3 is 14 residues long. V was shortened by 6 bases and J by 2 bases, with 11 bases between the two germline ends. The CDR3 reads CAISPEMAGNTIYF. The CDR3 DNA reads TGTGCCATCAGCCCCGAGATGGCTGGAAACACCATATATTTT.

This CDR3 is CASSDLGGANEKLFF. CDR3 DNA: TGTGCCAGCAGCGATCTCGGAGGGGCTAATGAAAAACTGTTTTTT. The chain uses TRBV6-1 and TRBJ1-4; TRBD1 is a possible D gene (5 bases). The V gene's germline CDR1 is MNHNS and CDR2 SASEGT. This CDR3 contains 15 residues. Trimming removed 6 bases at V and 3 bases at J, with 14 bases between.

This chain uses TRBV2 with TRBJ2-3; D might be TRBD1 (6 bases). The CDR3 has 14 residues. Germline V gives CDR1 SNHLY, CDR2 FYNNEI. V was pared by 3 bases and J by 2 bases, with 9 bases between. The CDR3 bases are TGTGCCAGCAGTGATCCAGGGGTCACAGATACGCAGTATTTT. Its translation is CASSDPGVTDTQYF. The full variable domain, its missing parts supplied by reference TRBV2 and TRBJ2-3, is EPEVTQTPSHQVTQMGQEVILRCVPISNHLYFYWYRQILGQKVEFLVSFYNNEISEKSEIFDDQFSVERPDGSNFTLKIRSTKLEDSAMYFCASSDPGVTDTQYFGPGTRLTVL.

V usage is TRBV7-6 and J usage is TRBJ2-6; D assignment may be TRBD1 or TRBD2 (5 bases each). Germline CDR1 SGHVS, CDR2 FNYEAQ. The CDR3 totals 19 residues. The V gene lost 1 base and the J gene lost 1 base, with 17 bases spanning the gap. CDR3: CASSLGSRGSRSGANVLTF. The CDR3 DNA reads TGTGCCAGCAGCTTAGGGTCTCGGGGCAGCAGATCTGGGGCCAACGTCCTGACTTTC.